What follows are 13 T cell receptor beta chains derived from one specimen sequenced in a study of cytomegalovirus exposure and HLA in healthy donors (dated by TCRdb to the late 2010s). The library relied on the immunoSEQ multiplex PCR assay. A mixture of 60 forward primers for TCR Vbeta segments and 13 reverse primers for TCR Jbeta segments was used in the multiplex PCR. The immuneACCESS repertoire file appears here via TCRdb, limited to in-frame rearrangements. These files lack a portion of the clones; in checked studies, under half of the deficit traces to unresolved V genes, and the cause of the others is not known. Recorded for this sample are some 180,000 clones; 75% to 85% of them occurred a single time. Together, the top ten hold 2% to 3% of the sample. Input material: PBMCs. The origin of the receptors is a young woman in good health and CMV-seropositive.

The chain uses TRBV30 and TRBJ2-5; D might be TRBD1 (6 bases). Germline-derived CDR1 and CDR2 are GTSNPN and SVGIG (reference sequence). This CDR3 comprises 17 residues. V dropped 1 base and J dropped 4 bases, with 22 bases sitting between them. CDR3 amino acids: CAWSGGPTGNPRETQYF. In DNA form, the CDR3 reads TGTGCCTGGAGTGGAGGACCTACAGGGAATCCTAGAGAGACCCAGTACTTC.

This sequence joins TRBV9 and TRBJ1-1, with TRBD1 matching 7 bases. Germline loops: CDR1 SGDLS, CDR2 YYNGEE. Unmatched junction bases numbered 1, after V lost 0 bases and J lost 2 bases. CDR3 length: 14 amino acids. The CDR3 reads CASSVGDRNTEAFF. The CDR3 DNA sequence: TGTGCCAGCAGCGTAGGGGACAGAAACACTGAAGCTTTCTTT.

The chain combines TRBV11-2 with TRBJ2-2, with unresolved D. Trimming took off 7 bases at V and 8 bases at J, with 17 bases between the two ends. Germline values: CDR1 SGHAT, CDR2 FQNNGV. The CDR3 covers 14 residues. Here the CDR3 DNA reads TGTGCCAGCATGCCCCCGGCCCGCGGAGGGGAGCTGTTTTTT. Translated: CASMPPARGGELFF.

The V call is TRBV7-9, the J call TRBJ2-7; TRBD2 matches at 8 bases. The CDR3 is made up of 13 amino acids. V shed 4 bases, J shed 2 bases, and the junction held 1 base outside the gene matches. Germline CDR1 and CDR2: SEHNR and FQNEAQ (reference sequence). The CDR3 region is CASSSGGTYEQYF. The CDR3 region has the DNA TGTGCCAGCAGCTCGGGAGGGACCTACGAGCAGTACTTC.

Notes on this clone: The junction and the germline gene differ at one end; a read error may be behind it. The chain recombines TRBV7-9 with TRBJ2-2, with 9 bases lining up with TRBD2. Per germline, CDR1 SEHNR and CDR2 FQNEAQ (reference sequence). The CDR3 extends over 18 amino acids. CDR3 coding DNA: TGTTCCAGCAGCTTAGCTCCTAGCGGGGCGACGAACACCGGGGAGCTGTTTTTT. Amino acid sequence: CSSSLAPSGATNTGELFF.

CDR3 nucleotide sequence: TGTGCCAGCAGTACCGGACAGGTCTATAATTCACCCCTCCACTTT. Protein: CASSTGQVYNSPLHF. The chain recombines TRBV28 with TRBJ1-6, with 7 positions matching TRBD1. CDR3 size: 15 residues. Trimming removed 5 bases from V and 3 bases from J; junction bases left unmatched: 4. Germline V gene data show CDR1 as MDHEN and CDR2 as SYDVKM.

J is TRBJ1-5 and V is TRBV19, with 7 bases lining up with TRBD1. The CDR3 runs 13 residues. The trim removed 7 bases at V and 3 bases at J, leaving 3 bases unmatched. Germline CDR1 and CDR2: LNHDA and SQIVND (reference sequence). CDR3 sequence (DNA): TGTGCCAGTACGACAGGGAACAATCAGCCCCAGCATTTT. This codes for CASTTGNNQPQHF. Based on the CDR3 plus reference TRBV19 and TRBJ1-5, the full variable domain is DGGITQSPKYLFRKEGQNVTLSCEQNLNHDAMYWYRQDPGQGLRLIYYSQIVNDFQKGDIAEGYSVSREKKESFPLTVTSAQKNPTAFYLCASTTGNNQPQHFGDGTRLSIL.

This chain connects TRBV5-1 to TRBJ1-4, with D hard to call. In germline, CDR1 is SGHRS, CDR2 YFSETQ. CDR3 length equals 14 residues. Trimming cost V 1 base and J 5 bases, with 9 bases left between them. CDR3 residues: CASSLTGRNEKLFF. The DNA for the CDR3 is TGCGCCAGCAGCTTGACGGGTCGGAATGAAAAACTGTTTTTT.

This clone was counted only a few times. The gene calls are TRBV6-1 and TRBJ2-7; 8 bases are shared with TRBD1. Germline V gene lookup returns CDR1 MNHNS and CDR2 SASEGT. CDR3 length: 14 residues. V shed 0 bases, J shed 9 bases, and the junction held 7 bases outside the gene matches. The CDR3 region has the DNA TGTGCCAGCAGTGAAGCAGGACAGGGTAAGGGGCAGTACTTC. Its protein product is CASSEAGQGKGQYF.

This clone was found a few times. The V call is TRBV9, the J call TRBJ2-7, with 8 bases matching TRBD1. V was pared by 0 bases and J by 4 bases, with 6 bases of the junction left unmatched. The CDR3 is made up of 15 amino acids. CDR1 and CDR2 (germline): SGDLS, YYNGEE. As DNA, the CDR3 is TGTGCCAGCAGCGTAGGGGGGACAGGTTCATACGAGCAGTACTTC. Translation: CASSVGGTGSYEQYF.

This chain uses TRBV9 with TRBJ2-7, with D maybe TRBD1 (7 bases). The V end was cut by 6 bases, the J end by 5 bases, with 21 bases between. This CDR3 has 15 amino acids. CDR1 SGDLS and CDR2 YYNGEE come from the germline V gene. The CDR3 reads CASTLGGQRSDEQYF. The CDR3 DNA reads TGTGCCAGCACCCTCGGGGGACAGAGATCTGACGAGCAGTACTTC.

This clone was seen a single time. The chain joins TRBV7-9 to TRBJ1-6; 9 bases map to TRBD1. CDR1 is SEHNR and CDR2 is FQNEAQ in the germline V gene (reference sequence). This CDR3 is built from 14 residues. V gave up 5 bases and J gave up 10 bases; unmatched junction bases: 6. CDR3 DNA sequence: TGTGCCAGCAGCCTCGGACAGGGGAGATCACCCCTCCACTTT. Encoded protein: CASSLGQGRSPLHF.

This chain uses TRBV9 with TRBJ2-5, with TRBD1 matching over 7 bases. CDR1 SGDLS and CDR2 YYNGEE come from the germline V gene. The V gene end was trimmed by 0 bases and the J gene end by 2 bases; junction bases not matched to a gene: 4. This CDR3 is built from 15 residues. The CDR3 region has the DNA TGTGCCAGCAGCGTAGTCCCGGGACAGCAAGAGACCCAGTACTTC. This sequence encodes CASSVVPGQQETQYF. The full variable domain, completed using reference TRBV9 and TRBJ2-5, is DSGVTQTPKHLITATGQRVTLRCSPRSGDLSVYWYQQSLDQGLQFLIQYYNGEERAKGNILERFSAQQFPDLHSELNLSSLELGDSALYFCASSVVPGQQETQYFGPGTRLLVL.